The 2 T cell receptor beta chains presented below share a single source sample, sequenced in a study of blood T cell repertoires in COVID-19. TCRdb's copy holds only in-frame clones and misses some; the assay was immunoSEQ multiplex PCR. The sample lists around 210,000 clones, about 79% occurring once. The sequenced material came from peripheral blood. These receptors came from a human donor in a cohort sampled during active COVID-19.

V and J are TRBV30 and TRBJ1-4; D possibly corresponds to TRBD1 (5 bases). V was shortened by 4 bases and J by 5 bases, with 14 bases between the two germline ends. This CDR3 spans 14 amino acids. Germline CDR1 GTSNPN, CDR2 SVGIG (reference sequence). Written as DNA, the CDR3 is TGTGCCTGGAATGGAAAGGGGATAAATGAAAAACTGTTTTTT. Translating it yields CAWNGKGINEKLFF.

This clone was observed at least ten times. J is TRBJ2-1 and V is TRBV9, with 7 bases identical to TRBD2. V lost 3 bases to trimming and J lost 8 bases; unmatched junction nucleotides: 14. Germline V gene lookup returns CDR1 SGDLS and CDR2 YYNGEE. This CDR3 has 16 residues. Here the CDR3 DNA reads TGTGCCAGCAGCGCCCTCCCTAGCGGCTCCTTGGATGAGCAGTTCTTC. Amino acid sequence: CASSALPSGSLDEQFF.